This T cell receptor beta chain stems from a study of T cells after yellow fever vaccination. Study-wide background: Researchers used SMART-Seq v4 Ultra Low Input to prepare fractions that had low cell numbers.

As TCR cDNA was made by 5'RACE template switching, a universal primer site and UMIs were added. A single record per CDR3 protein comes from TCRdb applying MiXCR to the 5' RACE reads. The table includes approximately 580,000 distinct CDR3 sequences, less than 20% detected once. Of note for this clonotype: Its antigen is currently unknown.

Study-level points and caveats: At around 95% for CD4 and 75% to 90% for CD8, most primary-vaccination clones showed up again after the booster. CD4 and CD8 compartments shared a small share of clonotypes.

This clonotype was obtained from a man younger than 35 who received the YFV17D yellow fever vaccine. The sequences come from PBMCs, collected more than 4 days after the first yellow fever vaccination.

The CDR3 sequence is CASSQDLGHPTPDTQYF. CDR3 in DNA: TGTGCCAGCAGCCAAGATCTGGGACATCCGACACCAGATACGCAGTATTTT. The chain joins TRBV4-2 to TRBJ2-3; a possible D gene is TRBD1 (6 bases). The V end lost 0 bases, the J end lost 4 bases, and 17 bases lay between the germline ends. Per the germline V gene, CDR1 is LGHNA and CDR2 is YNFKEQ. The CDR3 contains 17 residues.